The table lists the clone carrying this T cell receptor beta chain with many counts. Its antigen is unidentified. These data come from a study of CD8 T cells in ankylosing spondylitis. Overall study findings and caveats: Blood from ankylosing spondylitis patients appeared to carry a characteristic roughly 8-variant TCR beta motif. Disease-linked clones reportedly showed significant enrichment in matched ankylosing spondylitis synovial fluid.

Libraries of TCR beta came from quantitative 5'-RACE with molecular barcodes. TCRdb processed the 5' RACE reads anew with MiXCR; each CDR3 protein has one entry. The repertoire consists of about 69,000 distinct CDR3 sequences, with roughly 5.2% occurring once and the leading ten covering 2.2%. Germline CDR1 reads SGHTA; CDR2 reads FQGTGA. V lost 5 bases and J lost 7, with 11 bases in between. The CDR3 loop spans 13 amino acids. What was sequenced was blood, either unsorted or a sorted T cell fraction (not recorded which). This receptor was obtained from a male donor with ankylosing spondylitis or in good health (not recorded which). The chain carries TRBV7-3 and TRBJ2-2; D possibly uses TRBD1 or TRBD2 (6 bases each). The CDR3 reads CASSQGGLGELFF. CDR3 DNA sequence: TGTGCCAGCAGCCAAGGGGGGCTCGGGGAGCTGTTTTTT.